These 6 T cell receptor beta chains originate from one sample sequenced in a study of early stage breast cancer tumors. Libraries were prepared by immunoSEQ multiplex PCR; TCRdb keeps only in-frame clonotypes and omits some of them. This sample has approximately 1,600 clones; 70% to 80% occur once, and the top ten carry about 14%. Input material: normal breast tissue next to the tumor. The source is a person between 50 and 60 years old with breast cancer.

The chain has TRBV21-1 and TRBJ1-5; the table's TRBD1 call for D was not verified on the DNA. TRBV21-1 is noted as a pseudogene. The CDR3 extends over 20 amino acids. For the CDR3, the DNA is TGTGCCAGCAGCTCTCACCCGGACAGGGCTCCACCCCATAGCAATCAGCCCCAGCATTTT. Translated, it gives CASSSHPDRAPPHSNQPQHF.

The genes are TRBV30 and TRBJ1-1; D is unresolved. The CDR3 length is 13 residues. The germline V gene has CDR1 GTSNPN and CDR2 SVGIG (reference sequence). V lost 4 bases to trimming and J lost 4 bases, with 13 bases between them. In DNA form, the CDR3 reads TGTGCCTGGACTTCAGTGAGTTTCACTGAAGCTTTCTTT. Translation: CAWTSVSFTEAFF.

This clone turned up a few times. This chain joins TRBV6-5 and TRBJ2-7, with D hard to call. The CDR3 has 13 amino acids. Germline V lookup: CDR1 MNHEY, CDR2 SVGAGI. Trimming stripped 2 bases from V and 3 bases from J, with 8 bases between. The CDR3 loop reads CASSYRPFYEQYF. The CDR3 DNA sequence: TGTGCCAGCAGTTACCGGCCTTTCTACGAGCAGTACTTC.

The rearrangement links TRBV10-3 to TRBJ2-5; the D is unclear. The CDR3 covers 13 residues. The germline V and J ends were trimmed by 8 bases and 2 bases, with 12 bases remaining between them. Germline-derived CDR1 and CDR2 are ENHRY and SYGVKD. The CDR3 DNA sequence: TGTGCCATCTCAGATTGGGGACAAGAGACCCAGTACTTC. It yields the protein CAISDWGQETQYF.

This sequence joins TRBV11-2 and TRBJ1-2, with D hard to call. Germline CDR1 is SGHAT and CDR2 is FQNNGV. There are 12 residues in the CDR3. Trimming left V 5 bases short and J 6 bases short, with 10 bases between. The CDR3 coding sequence is TGTGCCAGCAGCACTCGTCGGGATGGCTACACCTTC. Protein sequence: CASSTRRDGYTF.

CDR3 nucleotides: TGTGCCAGCAGCGTAGGAGTCGGGTTAGGGGGCTACACCTTC. Translating gives CASSVGVGLGGYTF. The rearrangement links TRBV9 to TRBJ1-2, with D uncertain. V was cut by 0 bases and J by 8 bases, with 14 bases left in between. Germline V gene data show CDR1 as SGDLS and CDR2 as YYNGEE. This CDR3 is 14 amino acids long.